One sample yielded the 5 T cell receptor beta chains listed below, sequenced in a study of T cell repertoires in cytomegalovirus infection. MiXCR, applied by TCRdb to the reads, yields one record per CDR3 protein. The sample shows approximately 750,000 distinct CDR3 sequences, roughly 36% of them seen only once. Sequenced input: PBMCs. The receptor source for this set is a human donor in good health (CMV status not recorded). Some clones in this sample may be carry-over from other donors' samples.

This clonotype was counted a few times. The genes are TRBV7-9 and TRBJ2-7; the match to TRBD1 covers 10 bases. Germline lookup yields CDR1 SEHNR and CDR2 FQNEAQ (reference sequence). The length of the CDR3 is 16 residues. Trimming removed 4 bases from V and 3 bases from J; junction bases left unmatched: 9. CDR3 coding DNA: TGTGCCAGCAGCTCAAGAACGGGACAGGGGTTCTACGAGCAGTACTTC. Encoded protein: CASSSRTGQGFYEQYF.

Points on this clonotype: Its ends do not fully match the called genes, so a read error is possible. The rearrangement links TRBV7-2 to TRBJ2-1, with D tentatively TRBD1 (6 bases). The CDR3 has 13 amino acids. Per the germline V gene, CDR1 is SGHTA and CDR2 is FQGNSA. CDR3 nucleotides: TGTGCCAGCAGATTAGGGGGTTACAATGAGCAGTTCTTC. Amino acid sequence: CASRLGGYNEQFF.

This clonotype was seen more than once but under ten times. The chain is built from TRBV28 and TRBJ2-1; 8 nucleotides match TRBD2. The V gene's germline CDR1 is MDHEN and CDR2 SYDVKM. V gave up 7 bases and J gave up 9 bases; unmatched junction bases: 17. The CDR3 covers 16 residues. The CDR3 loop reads CASTPPGTSMSGEQFF. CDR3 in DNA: TGTGCCAGCACCCCCCCCGGGACTAGTATGTCGGGTGAGCAGTTCTTC.

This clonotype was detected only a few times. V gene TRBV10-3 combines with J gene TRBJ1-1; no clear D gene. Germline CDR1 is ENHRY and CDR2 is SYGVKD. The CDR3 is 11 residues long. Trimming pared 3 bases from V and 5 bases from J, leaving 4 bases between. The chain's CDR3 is CAISEGTEAFF. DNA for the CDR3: TGTGCCATCAGTGAAGGGACTGAAGCTTTCTTT.

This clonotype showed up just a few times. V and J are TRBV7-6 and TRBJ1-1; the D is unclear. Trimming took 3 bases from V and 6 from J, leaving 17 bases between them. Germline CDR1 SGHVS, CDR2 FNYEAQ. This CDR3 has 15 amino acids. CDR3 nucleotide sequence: TGTGCCAGCAGCTTCTCGACTTCTCGGGGTGCTGAAGCTTTCTTT. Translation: CASSFSTSRGAEAFF.